Listed here is a single T cell receptor beta chain. No antigen is known for it. The entry originates in a study of T cells after yellow fever vaccination. Overall study context: Preparation of fractions with low cell numbers was performed using SMART-Seq v4 Ultra Low Input.

Findings and caveats of the study: The CD4 and CD8 compartments had a small share of their clonotypes in common.

Synthesis of TCR cDNA relied on 5'RACE template switching, which attached a universal primer site and UMIs. MiXCR, applied by TCRdb to the 5' RACE reads, yields one record per CDR3 protein. The sample carries some 150,000 distinct CDR3 sequences, roughly 9.6% recorded once. Sequenced material: CD8+ T cells sorted from PBMCs, taken 15 days after the yellow fever booster vaccination. The sequence derives from a man between 18 and 29 years old who received the YFV17D yellow fever vaccine.

DNA of the CDR3: TGCAGCGCGCGGTGGGGGGCCAGCACAGATACGCAGTATTTT. Translating gives CSARWGASTDTQYF. The chain uses TRBV29-1 and TRBJ2-3; D is tentatively TRBD1 or TRBD2 (6 bases each). The germline CDR1 and CDR2 sequences are SQVTM and ANQGSEA. With 7 bases removed from V and 0 bases from J, the gap between germline ends came to 14 bases. The CDR3 length is 14 residues.